This T cell receptor (beta chain) originates from a study of CD8+CD57+ T cells in acquired aplastic anemia. According to the study, genomic DNA was the template for TCR beta VDJ and CDR3 profiling. One entry per CDR3 protein results from TCRdb running MiXCR on the reads. The sample comprises more than 150,000 distinct CDR3 sequences, 48% of which are singletons, and 8.5% to 10% rests with the top ten. Only a few counts were recorded for this clonotype. Antigen: not known. General observations from the study: Common to patients and controls were roughly 30 CD8+ CDR3 sequences. Patients were compared with controls for CD8+ Simpson's diversity, and no significant difference emerged.

CDR1 is ENHRY, CDR2 SYGVKD, per germline. The CDR3 covers 13 residues. V gave up 7 bases and J gave up 2 bases, with 12 bases separating them. Selection for sequencing was limited to patients who had shown CD8+CD57+ cell expansion by flow cytometry. The clonotype was recovered from a human donor with aplastic anemia. The sample taken for sequencing was sorted CD4+, CD8+, or CD8+CD57+ T cells (not recorded which) from PBMCs. The chain employs TRBV10-3 and TRBJ2-7; D is undetermined. The CDR3 spells CAINFSPAYEQYF. CDR3 nucleotides: TGTGCCATCAATTTCTCGCCGGCCTACGAGCAGTACTTC.